Each of the 32 T cell receptor beta chains below was sequenced from the same sample in a study of blood T cell repertoires in COVID-19. Libraries were prepared by immunoSEQ multiplex PCR; TCRdb keeps only in-frame clonotypes and omits some of them. The table lists around 380,000 clones, over 65% of them singletons. The source material was peripheral blood. The receptors shown here come from a human donor with acute or convalescent COVID-19. The donor label of this sample is uncertain.

The chain carries TRBV21-1 and TRBJ1-4. TRBV21-1 is listed as a pseudogene. The CDR3 has 17 residues. The CDR3 is CASSRVLKNPTNEKLFF. The CDR3 DNA reads as TGTGCCAGCAGCAGGGTACTAAAGAATCCAACTAATGAAAAACTGTTTTTT.

J is TRBJ2-6 and V is TRBV19; D is unresolved. Germline CDR1 reads LNHDA; CDR2 reads SQIVND (reference sequence). The CDR3 totals 16 residues. Trimming pared 7 bases from V and 0 bases from J, leaving 13 bases between. Here the CDR3 reads CASKPQAASGANVLTF. DNA for the CDR3: TGTGCCAGTAAACCCCAGGCCGCCTCTGGGGCCAACGTCCTGACTTTC.

Only one count was recorded for this clone. V is TRBV5-1 and J is TRBJ2-7, with TRBD2 matching 9 bases. J lost 3 bases, V lost 4 bases, and 11 bases had no gene match. The germline CDR1 and CDR2 sequences are SGHRS and YFSETQ. The CDR3 spans 16 residues. The CDR3 sequence is CASSPEGSGGNYEQYF. CDR3 nucleotide sequence: TGCGCCAGCAGCCCCGAAGGTAGCGGGGGCAACTACGAGCAGTACTTC.

The V call is TRBV27, the J call TRBJ1-5; TRBD1 might be the D (6 bases). Per the germline V gene, CDR1 is MNHEY and CDR2 is SMNVEV (reference sequence). V was shortened by 3 bases and J by 7 bases, with 16 bases between the two germline ends. This CDR3 is built from 15 residues. CDR3 DNA sequence: TGTGCCAGCAGTTTGGGCGGGAGGGGGAGACAGCCCCAGCATTTT. Its protein is CASSLGGRGRQPQHF.

This CDR3 reads CATSRGDSVNEKLFF. The CDR3, as DNA: TGTGCCACCAGCAGAGGTGACAGTGTTAATGAAAAACTGTTTTTT. The gene calls are TRBV15 and TRBJ1-4; D is perhaps TRBD1 (5 bases). The CDR3 is 15 amino acids. The germline V and J ends were trimmed by 1 base and 4 bases, with 10 bases remaining between them. Germline assignment: CDR1 LNHNV and CDR2 YYDKDF (reference sequence).

V gene TRBV7-9 combines with J gene TRBJ1-1; D remains ambiguous. CDR1 is SEHNR, CDR2 FQNEAQ, per germline (reference sequence). CDR3 length: 12 residues. V was cut by 2 bases and J by 7 bases, with 8 bases left in between. CDR3 amino acids: CASSLSTFEAFF. The CDR3, as DNA: TGTGCCAGCAGCTTAAGCACTTTTGAAGCTTTCTTT.

This rearrangement joins TRBV7-9 to TRBJ1-1; 12 bases align to TRBD1. CDR1 and CDR2 (germline): SEHNR, FQNEAQ (reference sequence). This CDR3 region has 17 residues. The trim removed 4 bases at V and 6 bases at J, leaving 12 bases unmatched. The CDR3 protein is CASSSPGQGAVGSEAFF. In DNA form, the CDR3 reads TGTGCCAGCAGCTCTCCGGGACAGGGGGCCGTAGGCTCTGAAGCTTTCTTT.

A few counts support this clone. This chain's CDR3 is CASQFNNYGYTF. CDR3 DNA: TGTGCCAGCCAGTTCAATAACTATGGCTACACCTTC. The rearrangement links TRBV12-3 or TRBV12-4 to TRBJ1-2; no firm D call. The V end lost 8 bases, the J end lost 1 base, and 8 bases lay between the germline ends. The CDR3 runs to 12 residues.

The chain is built from TRBV19 and TRBJ1-5; D is perhaps TRBD1 (6 bases). The CDR3 spans 15 residues. CDR1 and CDR2 (germline): LNHDA, SQIVND (reference sequence). Trimming took 4 bases from V and 4 from J, leaving 14 bases between them. For the CDR3, the DNA is TGTGCCAGTAGTACCGTGACAGGAGGTAATCAGCCCCAGCATTTT. Translating gives CASSTVTGGNQPQHF.

This sequence joins TRBV11-2 and TRBJ1-2, with D perhaps TRBD1 (6 bases). Trimming took off 0 bases at V and 0 bases at J, with 20 bases between the two ends. Germline V CDR1 and CDR2: SGHAT, FQNNGV. CDR3 length equals 19 residues. The CDR3 sequence: CASSLDPLTGQPSNYGYTF. The DNA of the CDR3 is TGTGCCAGCAGCTTAGATCCCTTAACCGGACAGCCTTCTAACTATGGCTACACCTTC.

This clone was seen only once. CDR3 sequence (DNA): TGTGCCAGCAGTGAAGACAGGGTTGATGAGCAGTTCTTC. Protein sequence: CASSEDRVDEQFF. The J gene is TRBJ2-1, the V gene TRBV6-1; a possible D gene is TRBD1 (6 bases). From germline, CDR1 is MNHNS and CDR2 SASEGT. V gave up 1 base and J gave up 8 bases, with 9 bases separating them. The CDR3 has 13 residues.

This chain joins TRBV5-5 and TRBJ1-2; D not certain. This CDR3 is 12 amino acids long. V lost 4 bases and J 4 bases, leaving 8 bases between the germline ends. Germline CDR1 and CDR2: SGHKS and YYEKEE (reference sequence). CDR3 region: CASSVGSYGYTF. CDR3 in DNA: TGTGCCAGCAGCGTTGGGAGCTATGGCTACACCTTC.

The chain is built from TRBV6-6 and TRBJ2-2; weak D call: TRBD2 (5 bases). CDR1 and CDR2 from the germline V gene are MNHNY and SVGAGI (reference sequence). CDR3 size: 13 residues. Trimming took 5 bases from V and 5 from J, leaving 9 bases between them. The CDR3 region is CASSRTVTGELFF. The CDR3 nucleotides read TGTGCCAGCAGTAGGACTGTTACCGGGGAGCTGTTTTTT.

The rearrangement uses TRBV9 and TRBJ1-2; 7 bases line up with TRBD1. After removal of 0 bases from V and 4 bases from J, the junction contained 6 bases not matched to a gene. CDR3 size: 15 residues. The V gene's germline CDR1 is SGDLS and CDR2 YYNGEE. In DNA, the CDR3 is TGTGCCAGCAGCGTAGCAAACAGGGGATCCTATGGCTACACCTTC. Translation: CASSVANRGSYGYTF.

V is TRBV12-3 or TRBV12-4 and J is TRBJ1-4; D remains ambiguous. CDR3 length: 13 amino acids. Between the trimmed V and J ends, which lost 0 bases and 5 bases, there was a span of 4 bases. The CDR3 coding sequence is TGTGCCAGCAGTTTAGCCAGGAATGAAAAACTGTTTTTT. It codes for CASSLARNEKLFF.

This sequence joins TRBV12-3 or TRBV12-4 and TRBJ1-2, with D unclear. V lost 3 bases, J lost 6 bases, and 11 bases lay in between. The CDR3 contains 13 residues. This chain's CDR3 is CASSFFPGNGYTF. The CDR3 bases are TGTGCCAGCAGTTTTTTTCCGGGGAATGGCTACACCTTC.

The J gene is TRBJ1-1, the V gene TRBV27, with 7 positions matching TRBD1. V lost 1 base to trimming and J lost 12 bases; unmatched junction nucleotides: 11. The germline V gene has CDR1 MNHEY and CDR2 SMNVEV (reference sequence). This CDR3 spans 14 amino acids. The DNA of the CDR3 is TGTGCCAGCAGTTTATACGAGGGACAGTTTCGTACTTTCTTT. Protein sequence: CASSLYEGQFRTFF.

The chain carries TRBV9 and TRBJ1-1, with a possible D match to TRBD1 (6 bases). This CDR3 contains 16 residues. Between the trimmed V and J ends, which lost 4 bases and 4 bases, there was a span of 20 bases. Germline CDR1 and CDR2: SGDLS and YYNGEE. CDR3 protein: CASSLRDTRAGTEAFF. The CDR3 DNA sequence: TGTGCCAGCAGCCTCCGGGACACCAGGGCCGGCACTGAAGCTTTCTTT.

This chain links TRBV7-8 with TRBJ2-5; D may be TRBD2 (5 bases). V shed 0 bases and J shed 0 bases, with 14 bases lying between them. The CDR3 sequence is 17 residues long. In germline, CDR1 is SGHVS, CDR2 FQNEAQ. The CDR3 reads CASSLAERATYQETQYF. The DNA of the CDR3 is TGTGCCAGCAGCTTAGCGGAGAGGGCTACGTACCAAGAGACCCAGTACTTC.

The chain uses TRBV7-9 and TRBJ2-4; the D gene is possibly TRBD2 (6 bases). The CDR3 consists of 14 residues. Germline CDR1 is SEHNR and CDR2 is FQNEAQ (reference sequence). Trimming left V 8 bases short and J 0 bases short, with 11 bases between. The DNA of the CDR3 is TGTGCCAGCTCGGAGGGGATAGCCAAAAACATTCAGTACTTC. Its translation is CASSEGIAKNIQYF.

V usage is TRBV28 and J usage is TRBJ2-7; D is perhaps TRBD2 (7 bases). There are 14 residues in the CDR3. V dropped 3 bases and J dropped 5 bases, with 14 bases sitting between them. Germline V CDR1 and CDR2: MDHEN, SYDVKM. The CDR3 nucleotides read TGTGCCAGCAGTTTTATCCAGGGGAGGGACGAGCAGTACTTC. Translating it yields CASSFIQGRDEQYF.

This clone was seen more than once but under ten times. The V gene is TRBV25-1, the J gene TRBJ1-1; D is ambiguous. Trimming took 3 bases from V and 2 from J, leaving 10 bases between them. Germline values: CDR1 MGHDK, CDR2 SYGVNS. The CDR3 has 14 amino acids. The CDR3 region is CASSEVGRNTEAFF. The CDR3 nucleotides read TGTGCCAGCAGTGAGGTGGGGAGAAACACTGAAGCTTTCTTT.

J is TRBJ2-1 and V is TRBV5-1, with 11 bases that match TRBD2. Germline V gene data show CDR1 as SGHRS and CDR2 as YFSETQ. Losses at the gene ends were 2 bases for V and 7 bases for J; bases not matched to a gene: 2. CDR3 length: 14 residues. CDR3 nucleotides: TGCGCCAGCAGCTTAACTAGCGGGGGAAATGAGCAGTTCTTC. Its translation is CASSLTSGGNEQFF.

The chain uses TRBV5-1 and TRBJ1-6; D might be TRBD1 (5 bases). The CDR3 extends over 12 amino acids. The V end lost 5 bases, the J end lost 7 bases, and 7 bases lay between the germline ends. CDR1 and CDR2 from the germline V gene are SGHRS and YFSETQ. CDR3 in amino acids: CASRQDNSPLHF. CDR3 coding DNA: TGCGCCAGCAGACAGGACAATTCACCCCTCCACTTT.

The genes are TRBV3-1 (or the pseudogene TRBV3-2) and TRBJ1-3; 10 nucleotides align to TRBD1. The V gene's germline CDR1 is LGHDT and CDR2 YNNKEL (reference sequence). This CDR3 is 16 amino acids long. J was trimmed by 2 bases and V by 4 bases; bases with no gene match: 5. CDR3 bases: TGTGCCAGCAGCCCAGTAGACAGGGGGCCTGGAAACACCATATATTTT. The encoded protein is CASSPVDRGPGNTIYF.

This chain links TRBV6-5 with TRBJ2-7; the D gene is possibly TRBD1 (6 bases). The CDR3 is 12 amino acids. The V end lost 8 bases, the J end lost 3 bases, and 11 bases lay between the germline ends. Germline V gives CDR1 MNHEY, CDR2 SVGAGI. CDR3 in amino acids: CASCRDNYEQYF. CDR3 in DNA: TGTGCCAGCTGCCGGGACAACTACGAGCAGTACTTC.

The V gene is TRBV7-6, the J gene TRBJ2-3; 7 bases fit TRBD1. Germline CDR1 reads SGHVS; CDR2 reads FNYEAQ. Trimming cost V 3 bases and J 1 base; bases outside gene matches: 1. This CDR3 has 14 residues. The CDR3 coding sequence is TGTGCCAGCAGCTTCGGACAGGGCACAGATACGCAGTATTTT. Translating it yields CASSFGQGTDTQYF. Full variable domain (outside the CDR3, taken from reference TRBV7-6 and TRBJ2-3): GAGVSQSPRYKVTKRGQDVALRCDPISGHVSLYWYRQALGQGPEFLTYFNYEAQQDKSGLPNDRFSAERPEGSISTLTIQRTEQRDSAMYRCASSFGQGTDTQYFGPGTRLTVL.

This chain's CDR3 is CASSPTGFRRGDTQYF. The CDR3 DNA is TGTGCCAGCAGTCCGACAGGGTTTCGGAGGGGAGATACGCAGTATTTT. The rearrangement uses TRBV6-6 and TRBJ2-3; the D gene is possibly TRBD1 (7 bases). This CDR3 comprises 16 residues. Germline assignment: CDR1 MNHNY and CDR2 SVGAGI (reference sequence). V gave up 5 bases and J gave up 5 bases, with 20 bases separating them.

The CDR3 DNA is TGTGCCAGCAGTTACCGCCAGGGCCGCAACAATGAGCAGTTCTTC. Encoded protein: CASSYRQGRNNEQFF. This sequence joins TRBV6-5 and TRBJ2-1; the D gene is possibly TRBD1 (5 bases). There are 15 residues in the CDR3. The ends were cut back, 2 bases at V and 5 bases at J, with 13 bases in the middle. Germline CDR1 reads MNHEY; CDR2 reads SVGAGI.

The V and J genes are TRBV28 and TRBJ1-1, with a tentative D call TRBD1 (6 bases). The germline gives CDR1 MDHEN, CDR2 SYDVKM. This CDR3 has 12 amino acids. V shed 8 bases and J shed 10 bases, with 17 bases lying between them. The CDR3 region is CASLQPTGRAFF. The CDR3, as DNA: TGTGCCAGCCTCCAACCAACAGGGAGAGCTTTCTTT.

The chain joins TRBV5-4 to TRBJ2-7, with 7 bases lining up with TRBD1. Germline V gene lookup returns CDR1 SGHNT and CDR2 YYREEE (reference sequence). The CDR3 contains 14 residues. With 4 bases clipped from V and 0 bases from J, the junction kept 4 bases outside the gene matches. The CDR3 bases are TGTGCCAGCAGCCCGGACAGGAGCTCCTACGAGCAGTACTTC. It is translated as CASSPDRSSYEQYF.

V gene TRBV4-1 combines with J gene TRBJ2-7; D remains unclear. The CDR3 runs to 16 residues. V lost 1 base and J 6 bases, leaving 19 bases between the germline ends. Germline lookup yields CDR1 MGHRA and CDR2 YSYEKL. The CDR3 sequence is CASSQVSLVFPCEQYF. CDR3 DNA: TGCGCCAGCAGCCAAGTTTCCCTAGTTTTCCCCTGCGAGCAGTACTTC.